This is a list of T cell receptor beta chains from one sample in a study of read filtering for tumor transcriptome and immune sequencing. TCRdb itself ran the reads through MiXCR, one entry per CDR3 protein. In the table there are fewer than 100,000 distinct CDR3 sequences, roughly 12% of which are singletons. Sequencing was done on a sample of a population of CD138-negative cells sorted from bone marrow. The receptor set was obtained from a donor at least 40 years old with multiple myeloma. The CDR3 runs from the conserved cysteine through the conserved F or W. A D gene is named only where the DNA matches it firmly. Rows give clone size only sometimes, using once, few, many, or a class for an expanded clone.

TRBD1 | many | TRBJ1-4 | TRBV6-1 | CASRGWRGRKPLEKLFF | TGTGCCAGCAGGGGGTGGAGGGGGCGGAAACCCCTTGAAAAACTGTTTTTT
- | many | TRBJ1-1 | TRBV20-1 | CSAYTPRGLNTEAFF | TGCAGTGCGTACACCCCCCGGGGGTTGAACACTGAAGCTTTCTTT
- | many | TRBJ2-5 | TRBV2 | CASTLLGGEETQYF | TGTGCCAGCACCCTGTTGGGCGGAGAAGAGACCCAGTACTTC
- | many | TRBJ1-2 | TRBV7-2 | CASSYVGQALFYGYTF | TGTGCCAGCAGCTATGTCGGCCAGGCTCTTTTCTATGGCTACACCTTC
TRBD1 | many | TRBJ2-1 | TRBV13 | CASSRTGDGQFF | TGTGCCAGCAGCAGAACAGGGGATGGGCAGTTCTTC
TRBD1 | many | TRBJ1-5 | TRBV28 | CASSRHQGAPNQPQHF | TGTGCCAGCAGCCGCCATCAGGGGGCTCCCAATCAGCCCCAGCATTTT
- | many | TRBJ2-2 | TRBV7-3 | CASSLTSRNTGELFF | TGTGCCAGCAGCTTAACGTCCAGAAACACCGGGGAGCTGTTTTTT
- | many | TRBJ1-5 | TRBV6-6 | CASSYGPRREGGNQPQHF | TGTGCCAGCAGTTACGGGCCCCGACGGGAGGGTGGCAATCAGCCCCAGCATTTT
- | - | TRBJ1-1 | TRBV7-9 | CACSVDGTPTNTEAFF | TGTGCCTGCAGCGTAGACGGGACACCTACGAACACTGAAGCTTTCTTT
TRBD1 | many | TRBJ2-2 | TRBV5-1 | CASSFLSRGPGELFF | TGCGCCAGCAGCTTCCTCTCGAGGGGGCCCGGGGAGCTGTTTTTT
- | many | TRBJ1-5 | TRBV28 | CASSKTGYSNQPQHF | TGTGCCAGCAGTAAGACAGGATATAGCAATCAGCCCCAGCATTTT
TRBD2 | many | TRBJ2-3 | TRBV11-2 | CASSLDPGLAGRSTDTQYF | TGTGCCAGCAGCTTAGATCCGGGACTAGCGGGAAGAAGCACAGATACGCAGTATTTT
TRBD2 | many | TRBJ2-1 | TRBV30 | CAWSVREAGSYNEQFF | TGTGCCTGGAGTGTACGGGAAGCGGGATCCTACAATGAGCAGTTCTTC
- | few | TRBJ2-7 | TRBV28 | CATTTNYEQYF | TGTGCCACTACTACCAATTACGAGCAGTACTTC
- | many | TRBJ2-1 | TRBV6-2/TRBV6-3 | CASSLLVGEQFF | TGTGCCAGCAGCTTGCTAGTTGGTGAGCAGTTCTTC
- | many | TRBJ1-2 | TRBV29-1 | CSVDRSAAYGYTF | TGCAGCGTTGACAGGAGTGCAGCCTATGGCTACACCTTC